The 15 T cell receptor beta chains presented below share a single source sample, sequenced in a study of cytomegalovirus exposure and HLA in healthy donors. A multiplex PCR was run with 60 Vbeta primers and 13 Jbeta primers. Sequenced by immunoSEQ multiplex PCR; TCRdb stores in-frame clones only, minus some. The sample contains under 150,000 clones, around 72% of which appear only once. Sequenced material: PBMCs. The receptor set was obtained from a human donor in good health.

This CDR3 reads CASSLVGGRADTQYF. CDR3 sequence (DNA): TGTGCCAGCAGCTTAGTAGGGGGTCGAGCAGATACGCAGTATTTT. J is TRBJ2-3 and V is TRBV7-2; D is perhaps TRBD1 (6 bases). The CDR3 length is 15 residues. Trimming took 1 base from V and 4 from J, leaving 12 bases between them. The V gene's germline CDR1 is SGHTA and CDR2 FQGNSA.

This chain joins TRBV6-1 and TRBJ2-7; D might be TRBD1 (5 bases). Trimming removed 8 bases at V and 3 bases at J, with 17 bases between. Per the germline V gene, CDR1 is MNHNS and CDR2 is SASEGT. The CDR3 extends over 14 amino acids. This chain's CDR3 is CASGSQGRFYEQYF. The CDR3 DNA is TGTGCCAGCGGGTCGCAGGGAAGATTCTACGAGCAGTACTTC.

This clone was detected a few times. The chain carries TRBV19 and TRBJ2-2; 9 bases map to TRBD1. The CDR3 covers 21 residues. V was clipped by 5 bases and J by 2 bases; unmatched bases: 21. Germline CDR1 is LNHDA and CDR2 is SQIVND (reference sequence). CDR3 in amino acids: CASSYYTGTGPSGHNTGELFF. DNA of the CDR3: TGTGCCAGTAGTTACTACACCGGGACAGGGCCTAGCGGACATAACACCGGGGAGCTGTTTTTT.

The chain employs TRBV9 and TRBJ2-1; 8 positions match TRBD1. The J segment lost 9 bases and the V segment lost 4 bases, leaving 12 bases of the junction unmatched. Germline V gives CDR1 SGDLS, CDR2 YYNGEE. The CDR3 is 15 residues long. CDR3 in amino acids: CASSPPGQGSTEQFF. The CDR3 DNA reads as TGTGCCAGCAGCCCCCCTGGACAGGGATCGACTGAGCAGTTCTTC.

The chain joins TRBV4-2 to TRBJ2-1, with D perhaps matching TRBD1 (6 bases). The CDR3 is 17 amino acids. Germline CDR1 reads LGHNA; CDR2 reads YNFKEQ. V lost 1 base and J 2 bases, leaving 15 bases between the germline ends. CDR3 region: CASSQGGHRVPYNEQFF. For the CDR3, the DNA is TGTGCCAGCAGCCAAGGTGGGCACAGGGTCCCCTACAATGAGCAGTTCTTC.

This chain links TRBV29-1 with TRBJ2-1, with 9 bases identical to TRBD1. J was trimmed by 8 bases and V by 4 bases; bases with no gene match: 6. The CDR3 covers 13 residues. CDR1 and CDR2 (germline): SQVTM, ANQGSEA. CDR3: CSVAGQGVHEQFF. CDR3 coding DNA: TGCAGCGTTGCGGGACAGGGAGTCCATGAGCAGTTCTTC.

Only one count was recorded for this clone. CDR3 in amino acids: CASSFPPYGYTF. DNA of the CDR3: TGTGCCAGCAGTTTTCCCCCGTATGGCTACACCTTC. V and J are TRBV28 and TRBJ1-2; D ambiguous. Per the germline V gene, CDR1 is MDHEN and CDR2 is SYDVKM. This CDR3 has 12 amino acids. Trimming took off 3 bases at V and 5 bases at J, with 7 bases between the two ends.

This sequence joins TRBV15 and TRBJ1-6, with TRBD1 identical over 9 bases. V lost 5 bases to trimming and J lost 9 bases; unmatched junction nucleotides: 11. CDR1 is LNHNV and CDR2 is YYDKDF in the germline V gene (reference sequence). The CDR3 contains 16 residues. The CDR3 DNA is TGTGCCACCAGCTCGGGGGGGGGACAGGGAGGTTCACCCCTCCACTTT. Translation gives CATSSGGGQGGSPLHF.

In this sample, this clone turned up a few times. The chain combines TRBV4-1 with TRBJ2-1; TRBD1 aligns across 7 bases. Germline values: CDR1 MGHRA, CDR2 YSYEKL. Trimming at V came to 7 bases and at J to 5 bases, leaving 2 bases not matched to a gene. The CDR3 runs 12 residues. The CDR3 region has the DNA TGCGCCAGCAAACAGGGGAACAATGAGCAGTTCTTC. Translation gives CASKQGNNEQFF.

The chain carries TRBV27 and TRBJ1-2, with 7 bases that match TRBD1. Trimming took 7 bases from V and 6 from J; bases not matched to a gene: 11. The CDR3 runs 14 residues. Germline V CDR1 and CDR2: MNHEY, SMNVEV (reference sequence). The DNA for the CDR3 is TGTGCCAGCACTAGTCCCGGACAGGTTAATGGCTACACCTTC. Translating it yields CASTSPGQVNGYTF.

The genes are TRBV7-2 and TRBJ2-7; 7 positions match TRBD2. Germline loops: CDR1 SGHTA, CDR2 FQGNSA. V was pared by 1 base and J by 1 base, with 4 bases of the junction left unmatched. This CDR3 spans 15 amino acids. The CDR3 DNA sequence: TGTGCCAGCAGCTTAGTCCCGGGGGGTTCCTACGAGCAGTACTTC. Amino acids: CASSLVPGGSYEQYF.

This clone was seen a handful of times. The V and J genes are TRBV27 and TRBJ2-3; 8 nucleotides agree with TRBD2. Trimming removed 5 bases from V and 0 bases from J; junction bases left unmatched: 16. This CDR3 has 19 amino acids. Per germline, CDR1 MNHEY and CDR2 SMNVEV (reference sequence). DNA for the CDR3: TGTGCCAGCAGTCGGAGGGCGGGGGGACCCGGTGCTAGCACAGATACGCAGTATTTT. Protein: CASSRRAGGPGASTDTQYF.

The V and J genes are TRBV7-8 and TRBJ2-4; 7 bases are a match to TRBD2. The CDR3 has 16 amino acids. The J segment lost 3 bases and the V segment lost 5 bases, leaving 10 bases of the junction unmatched. Per germline, CDR1 SGHVS and CDR2 FQNEAQ. The CDR3, as DNA: TGTGCCAGCAGCGTAGACGGGGGGTTAGTCAAAAACATTCAGTACTTC. It specifies CASSVDGGLVKNIQYF.

This clone was detected only a few times. The chain recombines TRBV5-1 with TRBJ2-1; 14 positions agree with TRBD2. The V gene end was trimmed by 4 bases and the J gene end by 9 bases; junction bases not matched to a gene: 6. The V gene's germline CDR1 is SGHRS and CDR2 YFSETQ. This CDR3 contains 15 residues. The CDR3 spells CASSVGTSGSFEQFF. CDR3 sequence (DNA): TGCGCCAGCAGCGTTGGGACTAGCGGGAGTTTTGAGCAGTTCTTC.

The chain recombines TRBV6-5 with TRBJ2-5; TRBD1 might be the D (5 bases). The J call is doubtful: the DNA matches TRBJ2-7 better. Germline V gene data show CDR1 as MNHEY and CDR2 as SVGAGI. This CDR3 is 12 amino acids long. CDR3 DNA sequence: TGTGCCAGCAGCCCCCGACAGAGCGAGCAGTACTTC. The encoded protein is CASSPRQSEQYF.